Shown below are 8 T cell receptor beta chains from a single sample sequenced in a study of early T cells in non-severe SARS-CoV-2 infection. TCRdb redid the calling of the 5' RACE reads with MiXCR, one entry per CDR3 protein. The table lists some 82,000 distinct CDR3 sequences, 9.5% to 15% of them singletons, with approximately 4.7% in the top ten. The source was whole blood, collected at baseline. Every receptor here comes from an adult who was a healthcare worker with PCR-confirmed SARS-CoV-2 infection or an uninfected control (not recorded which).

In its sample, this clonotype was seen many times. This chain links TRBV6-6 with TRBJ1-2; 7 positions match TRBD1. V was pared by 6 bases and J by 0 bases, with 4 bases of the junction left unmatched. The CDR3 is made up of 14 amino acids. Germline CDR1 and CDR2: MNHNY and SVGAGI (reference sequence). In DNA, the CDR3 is TGTGCCAGCAGCGACAGGGACACTAACTATGGCTACACCTTC. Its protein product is CASSDRDTNYGYTF.

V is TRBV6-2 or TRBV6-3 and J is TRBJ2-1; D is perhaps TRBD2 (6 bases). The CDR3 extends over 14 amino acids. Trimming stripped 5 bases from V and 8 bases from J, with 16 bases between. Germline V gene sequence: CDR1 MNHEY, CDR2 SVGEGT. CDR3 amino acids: CASSRDSIKDEQFF. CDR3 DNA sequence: TGTGCCAGCAGTAGGGACTCAATAAAAGATGAGCAGTTCTTC.

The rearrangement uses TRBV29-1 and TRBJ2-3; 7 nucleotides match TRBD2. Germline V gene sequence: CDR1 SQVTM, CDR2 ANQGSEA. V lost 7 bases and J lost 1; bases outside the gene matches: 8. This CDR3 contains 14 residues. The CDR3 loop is CSGGSGDGTDTQYF. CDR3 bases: TGCAGCGGAGGGAGCGGGGACGGCACAGATACGCAGTATTTT.

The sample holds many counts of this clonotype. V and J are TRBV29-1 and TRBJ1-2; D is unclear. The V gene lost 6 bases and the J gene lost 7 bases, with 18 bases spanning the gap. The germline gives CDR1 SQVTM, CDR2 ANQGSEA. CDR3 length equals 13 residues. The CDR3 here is CSVPTPPEGGYTF. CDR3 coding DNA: TGCAGCGTCCCCACCCCCCCGGAGGGTGGCTACACCTTC.

The CDR3 loop is CASSLGLTVDTQYF. Written as DNA, the CDR3 is TGTGCCAGCAGTCTCGGACTAACGGTAGATACGCAGTATTTT. V and J are TRBV27 and TRBJ2-3, with TRBD2 as a possible D gene (6 bases). Per the germline V gene, CDR1 is MNHEY and CDR2 is SMNVEV (reference sequence). Trimming took off 5 bases at V and 5 bases at J, with 14 bases between the two ends. The length of the CDR3 is 14 residues.

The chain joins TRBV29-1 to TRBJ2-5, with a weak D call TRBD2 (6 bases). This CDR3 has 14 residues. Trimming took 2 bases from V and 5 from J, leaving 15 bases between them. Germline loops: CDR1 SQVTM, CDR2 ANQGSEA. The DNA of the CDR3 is TGCAGCGTTGAAAGTTGGAGAAGCGGGGAGACCCAGTACTTC. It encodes CSVESWRSGETQYF.

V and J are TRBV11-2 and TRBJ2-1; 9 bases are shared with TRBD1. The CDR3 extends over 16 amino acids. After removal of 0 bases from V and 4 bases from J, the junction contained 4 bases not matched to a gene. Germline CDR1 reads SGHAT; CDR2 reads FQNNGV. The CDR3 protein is CASSLEQGAKYNEQFF. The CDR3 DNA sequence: TGTGCCAGCAGCTTAGAACAGGGGGCAAAGTACAATGAGCAGTTCTTC.

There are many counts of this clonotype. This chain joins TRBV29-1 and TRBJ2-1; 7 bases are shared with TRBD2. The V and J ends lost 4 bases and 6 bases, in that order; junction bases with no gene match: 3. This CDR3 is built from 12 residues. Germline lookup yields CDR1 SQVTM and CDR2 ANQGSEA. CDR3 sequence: CSVGTSANEQFF. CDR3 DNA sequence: TGCAGCGTTGGTACTAGCGCCAATGAGCAGTTCTTC.